A single sample is the source of the 6 T cell receptor beta chains below, sequenced in a study of human T cells and chemical hapten exposure. MiXCR, applied by TCRdb to the RACE reads, yields one record per CDR3 protein. Of under 100,000 distinct CDR3 sequences listed, around 9.6% are singletons. Time point noted: patch test 2, 6 weeks after DPC sensitization. Regarding treatment: therapeutic diphenylcyclopropenone sensitization with weekly scalp DPC. The material sequenced was whole blood, taken in connection with sensitization to the hapten diphenylcyclopropenone (DPC). The receptors shown here come from a woman aged 30 to 39 with alopecia areata. Some clones in this sample may be carry-over from other donors' samples.

In this sample, this clonotype turned up many times. The genes are TRBV29-1 and TRBJ2-1; the match to TRBD2 covers 8 bases. V shed 8 bases, J shed 7 bases, and the junction held 10 bases outside the gene matches. The CDR3 covers 13 residues. The V gene's germline CDR1 is SQVTM and CDR2 ANQGSEA. Here the CDR3 DNA reads TGCAGCTTAAGGAGCGGGAGAGTAAATGAGCAGTTCTTC. This translates into CSLRSGRVNEQFF.

This sequence joins TRBV20-1 and TRBJ2-7, with TRBD2 identical over 14 bases. Germline V gene data show CDR1 as DFQATT and CDR2 as SNEGSKA (reference sequence). The CDR3 sequence is 14 residues long. V shed 5 bases and J 4 bases; nucleotides not matched to a gene: 4. The CDR3: CSAPGLAGEYEQYF. CDR3 nucleotides: TGCAGTGCTCCGGGACTAGCGGGGGAATACGAGCAGTACTTC.

This clonotype was seen only a few times. This chain links TRBV9 with TRBJ2-3, with 8 bases aligning to TRBD1. The length of the CDR3 is 14 residues. V shed 1 base and J 2 bases; nucleotides not matched to a gene: 0. Germline loops: CDR1 SGDLS, CDR2 YYNGEE. CDR3 protein: CASSVQGATDTQYF. CDR3 bases: TGTGCCAGCAGCGTACAGGGGGCCACAGATACGCAGTATTTT. The complete variable domain, with remaining parts taken from reference TRBV9 and TRBJ2-3, reads DSGVTQTPKHLITATGQRVTLRCSPRSGDLSVYWYQQSLDQGLQFLIQYYNGEERAKGNILERFSAQQFPDLHSELNLSSLELGDSALYFCASSVQGATDTQYFGPGTRLTVL.

The sample holds many counts of this clonotype. The chain employs TRBV5-1 and TRBJ1-4; 9 bases fit TRBD1. Germline V CDR1 and CDR2: SGHRS, YFSETQ. The CDR3 is made up of 14 amino acids. V gave up 4 bases and J gave up 8 bases; unmatched junction bases: 6. CDR3 nucleotide sequence: TGCGCCAGCAGCGGACAGGGGATCGGGGAAAAACTGTTTTTT. It encodes CASSGQGIGEKLFF.

This clonotype has a count of ten or more. J is TRBJ2-3 and V is TRBV9; 8 positions agree with TRBD1. Losses at the gene ends were 0 bases for V and 3 bases for J; bases not matched to a gene: 9. The CDR3 loop spans 17 amino acids. Germline loops: CDR1 SGDLS, CDR2 YYNGEE. In DNA, the CDR3 is TGTGCCAGCAGCGTAGGGCCTACAGGGGGATCGACAGATACGCAGTATTTT. Amino acid sequence: CASSVGPTGGSTDTQYF. The variable domain in full, completed from reference TRBV9 and TRBJ2-3, reads DSGVTQTPKHLITATGQRVTLRCSPRSGDLSVYWYQQSLDQGLQFLIQYYNGEERAKGNILERFSAQQFPDLHSELNLSSLELGDSALYFCASSVGPTGGSTDTQYFGPGTRLTVL.

The chain joins TRBV7-2 to TRBJ2-7; 9 bases map to TRBD1. Losses at the gene ends were 5 bases for V and 2 bases for J; bases not matched to a gene: 10. The CDR3 runs to 16 residues. Per germline, CDR1 SGHTA and CDR2 FQGNSA. As DNA, the CDR3 is TGTGCCAGCAGCCAAAGCCGGGACAGGGCAACCTACGAGCAGTACTTC. As protein: CASSQSRDRATYEQYF.